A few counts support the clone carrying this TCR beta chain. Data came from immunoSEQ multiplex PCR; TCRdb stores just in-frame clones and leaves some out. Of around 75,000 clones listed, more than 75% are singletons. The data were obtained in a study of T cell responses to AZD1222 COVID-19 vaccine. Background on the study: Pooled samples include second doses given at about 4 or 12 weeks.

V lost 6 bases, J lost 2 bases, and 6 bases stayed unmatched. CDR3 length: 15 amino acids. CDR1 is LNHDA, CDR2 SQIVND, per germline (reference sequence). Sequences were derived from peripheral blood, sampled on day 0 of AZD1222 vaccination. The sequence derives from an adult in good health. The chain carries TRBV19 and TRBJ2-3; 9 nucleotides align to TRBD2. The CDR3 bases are TGTGCCAGTAGGTCCAGCGGGGGGTACACAGATACGCAGTATTTT. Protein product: CASRSSGGYTDTQYF.